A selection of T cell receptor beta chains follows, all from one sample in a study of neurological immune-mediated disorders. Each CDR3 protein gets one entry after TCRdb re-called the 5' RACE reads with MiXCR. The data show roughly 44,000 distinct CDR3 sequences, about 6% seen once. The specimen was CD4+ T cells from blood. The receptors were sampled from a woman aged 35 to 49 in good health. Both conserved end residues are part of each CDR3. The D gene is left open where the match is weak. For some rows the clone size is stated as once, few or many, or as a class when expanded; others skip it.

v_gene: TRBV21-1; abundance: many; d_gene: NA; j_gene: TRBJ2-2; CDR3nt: TGTGCCAGCAGGCGCCCTGAGAGGGGACTAGCGGGACTAAACACCGGGGAGCTGTTTTTT; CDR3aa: CASRRPERGLAGLNTGELFF
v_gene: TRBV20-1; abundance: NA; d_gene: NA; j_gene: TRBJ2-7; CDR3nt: TGCAGTGCTAGAGACGACATTGGGGACGAGCAGTACTTC; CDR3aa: CSARDDIGDEQYF
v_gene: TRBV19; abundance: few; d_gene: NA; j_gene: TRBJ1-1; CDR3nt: TGTGCCAGTAACCCCGACAGTTCTACTGAAGCTTTCTTT; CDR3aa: CASNPDSSTEAFF
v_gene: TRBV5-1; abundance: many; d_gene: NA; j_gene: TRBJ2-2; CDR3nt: TGCGCCAGCAATAATCAGGGGACCGGGGAGCTGTTTTTT; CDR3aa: CASNNQGTGELFF
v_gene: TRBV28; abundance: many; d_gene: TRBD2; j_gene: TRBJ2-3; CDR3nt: TGTGCCAGCAGTATCCGGGCGGGAGGGGCGGATACGCAGTATTTT; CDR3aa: CASSIRAGGADTQYF
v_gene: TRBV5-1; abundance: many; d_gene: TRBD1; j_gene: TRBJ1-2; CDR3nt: TGCGCCAGCAGCACCGGACAGGGCGGATATGGCTACACCTTC; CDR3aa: CASSTGQGGYGYTF
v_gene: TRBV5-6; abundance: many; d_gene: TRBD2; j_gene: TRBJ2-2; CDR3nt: TGTGCCAGCAGCGGGGGGACTAACAACACCGGGGAGCTGTTTTTT; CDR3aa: CASSGGTNNTGELFF
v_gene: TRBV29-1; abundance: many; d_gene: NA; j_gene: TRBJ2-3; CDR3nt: TGCAGCGTTGAATACGGAACAAGCACAGATACGCAGTATTTT; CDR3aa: CSVEYGTSTDTQYF
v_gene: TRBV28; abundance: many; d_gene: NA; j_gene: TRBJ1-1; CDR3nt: TGTGCCAGCAGTTTGGGCTTCGACTGGAGGGAAGCTTTCTTT; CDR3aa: CASSLGFDWREAFF
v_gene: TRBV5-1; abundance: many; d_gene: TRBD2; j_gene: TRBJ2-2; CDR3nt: TGCGCCAGCAGCTCCTTGGGAGGGGACCCCGGGGAGCTGTTTTTT; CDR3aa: CASSSLGGDPGELFF
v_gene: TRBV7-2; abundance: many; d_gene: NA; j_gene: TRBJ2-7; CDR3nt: TGTGCCAGCAGCTTAGGGGACGACTACGAGGAGCAGTACTTC; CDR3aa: CASSLGDDYEEQYF